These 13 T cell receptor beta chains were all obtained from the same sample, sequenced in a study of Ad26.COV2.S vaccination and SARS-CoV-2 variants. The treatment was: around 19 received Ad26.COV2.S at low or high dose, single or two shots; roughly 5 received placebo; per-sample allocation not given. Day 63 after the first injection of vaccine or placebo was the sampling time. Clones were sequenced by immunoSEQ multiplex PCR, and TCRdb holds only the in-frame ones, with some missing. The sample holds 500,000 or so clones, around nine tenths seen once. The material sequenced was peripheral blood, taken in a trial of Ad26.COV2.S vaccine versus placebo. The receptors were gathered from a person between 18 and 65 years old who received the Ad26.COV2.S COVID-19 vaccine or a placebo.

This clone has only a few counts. CDR3 DNA: TGTGCCAGCACAAGTATGGATACGCAGTATTTT. The encoded protein is CASTSMDTQYF. The rearrangement joins TRBV6-5 to TRBJ2-3, with no clear D. Germline-derived CDR1 and CDR2 are MNHEY and SVGAGI. The V gene lost 7 bases and the J gene lost 6 bases, with 8 bases spanning the gap. This CDR3 is 11 amino acids long.

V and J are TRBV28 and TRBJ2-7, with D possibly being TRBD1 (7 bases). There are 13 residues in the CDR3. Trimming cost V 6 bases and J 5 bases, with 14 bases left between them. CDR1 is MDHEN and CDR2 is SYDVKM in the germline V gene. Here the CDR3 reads CASRVSGGNEQYF. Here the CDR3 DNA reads TGTGCCAGCAGGGTCTCAGGGGGGAACGAGCAGTACTTC.

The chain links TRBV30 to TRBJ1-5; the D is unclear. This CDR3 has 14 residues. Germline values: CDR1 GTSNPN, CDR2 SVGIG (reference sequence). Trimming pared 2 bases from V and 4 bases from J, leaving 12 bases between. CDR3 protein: CAWSSLAHNQPQHF. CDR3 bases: TGTGCCTGGAGTTCCCTAGCCCATAATCAGCCCCAGCATTTT.

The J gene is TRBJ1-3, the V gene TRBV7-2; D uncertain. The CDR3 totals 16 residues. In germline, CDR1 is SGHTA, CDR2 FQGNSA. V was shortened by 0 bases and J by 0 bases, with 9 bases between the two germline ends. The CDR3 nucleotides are TGTGCCAGCAGCTTAGCGGGGTACGACTCTGGAAACACCATATATTTT. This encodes CASSLAGYDSGNTIYF.

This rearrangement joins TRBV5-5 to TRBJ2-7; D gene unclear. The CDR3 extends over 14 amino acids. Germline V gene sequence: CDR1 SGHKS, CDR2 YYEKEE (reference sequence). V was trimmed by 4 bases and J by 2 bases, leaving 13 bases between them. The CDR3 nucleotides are TGTGCCAGCAGCCCGGGTGATAGGGCCTACGAGCAGTACTTC. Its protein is CASSPGDRAYEQYF.

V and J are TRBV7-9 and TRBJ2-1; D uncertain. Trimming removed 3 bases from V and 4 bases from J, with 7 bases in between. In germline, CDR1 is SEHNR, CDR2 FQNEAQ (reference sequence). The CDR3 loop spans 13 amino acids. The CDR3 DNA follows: TGTGCCAGCAGCTTCGTGGTTTACAATGAGCAGTTCTTC. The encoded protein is CASSFVVYNEQFF.

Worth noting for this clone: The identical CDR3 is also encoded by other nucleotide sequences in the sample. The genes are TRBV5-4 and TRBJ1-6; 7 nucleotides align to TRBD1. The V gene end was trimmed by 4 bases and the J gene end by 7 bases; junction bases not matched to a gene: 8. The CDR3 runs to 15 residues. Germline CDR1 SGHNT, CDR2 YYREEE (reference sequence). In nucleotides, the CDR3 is TGTGCCAGCAGCCCTCGGACAGGAGACAATTCACCCCTCCACTTT. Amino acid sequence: CASSPRTGDNSPLHF. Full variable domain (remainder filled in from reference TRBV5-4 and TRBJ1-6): ETGVTQSPTHLIKTRGQQVTLRCSSQSGHNTVSWYQQALGQGPQFIFQYYREEENGRGNFPPRFSGLQFPNYSSELNVNALELDDSALYLCASSPRTGDNSPLHFGNGTRLTVT.

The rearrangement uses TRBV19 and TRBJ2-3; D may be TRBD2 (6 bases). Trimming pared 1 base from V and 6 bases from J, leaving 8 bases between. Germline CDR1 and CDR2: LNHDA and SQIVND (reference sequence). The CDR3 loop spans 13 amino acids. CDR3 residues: CASSIGGRDTQYF. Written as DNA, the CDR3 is TGTGCCAGTAGTATAGGGGGGAGGGATACGCAGTATTTT.

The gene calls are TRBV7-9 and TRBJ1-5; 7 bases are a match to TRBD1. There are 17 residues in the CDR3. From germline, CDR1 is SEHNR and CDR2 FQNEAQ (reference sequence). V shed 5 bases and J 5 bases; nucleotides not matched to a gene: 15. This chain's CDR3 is CASSIGPSGDSYQPQHF. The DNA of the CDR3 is TGTGCCAGCAGCATAGGCCCCTCAGGGGACAGTTATCAGCCCCAGCATTTT.

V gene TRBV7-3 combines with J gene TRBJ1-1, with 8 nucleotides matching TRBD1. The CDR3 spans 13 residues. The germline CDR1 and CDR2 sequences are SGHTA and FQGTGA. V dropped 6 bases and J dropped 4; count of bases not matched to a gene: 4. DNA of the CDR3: TGTGCCAGCAGGCCCACAGGGGGCACTGAAGCTTTCTTT. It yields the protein CASRPTGGTEAFF.

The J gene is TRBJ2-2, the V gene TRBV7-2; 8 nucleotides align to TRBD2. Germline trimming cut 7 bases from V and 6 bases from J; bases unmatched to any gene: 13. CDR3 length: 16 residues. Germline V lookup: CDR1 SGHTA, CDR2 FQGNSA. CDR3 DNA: TGTGCCAGCACCCGATGGGAGCGGGAGAGACCCGGGGAGCTGTTTTTT. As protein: CASTRWERERPGELFF.

The CDR3 reads CASSAGPLGTETQYF. CDR3 nucleotide sequence: TGTGCCAGCAGCGCCGGCCCTCTCGGGACGGAGACCCAGTACTTC. The chain uses TRBV9 and TRBJ2-5; D may correspond to TRBD1 or TRBD2 (5 bases each). The V gene lost 3 bases and the J gene lost 5 bases, with 17 bases spanning the gap. The CDR3 sequence is 15 residues long. Germline CDR1 reads SGDLS; CDR2 reads YYNGEE.

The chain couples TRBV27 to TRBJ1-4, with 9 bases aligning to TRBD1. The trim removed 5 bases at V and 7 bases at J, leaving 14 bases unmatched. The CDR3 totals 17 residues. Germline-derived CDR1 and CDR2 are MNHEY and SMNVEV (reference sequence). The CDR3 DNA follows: TGTGCCAGCAGTCCCGGGACAGGGTGGGCTGGGGGTGAAAAACTGTTTTTT. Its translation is CASSPGTGWAGGEKLFF.